One sample yielded the 21 T cell receptor beta chains listed below, sequenced in a study of neurological immune-mediated disorders. TCRdb called the 5' RACE reads again in MiXCR, with one record for every CDR3 protein. Of roughly 57,000 distinct CDR3 sequences in the sample, around 24% were seen once. Time point described: technical triplicate 2. Sequencing was done on a sample of PBMCs. The receptors here all came from a man aged 55-75 years with HTLV-1-associated myelopathy (HAM/TSP).

With regard to this clonotype: One end of the junction fails to match germline, which may point to a read error. The chain employs TRBV7-6 and TRBJ2-3; 8 bases align to TRBD2. This CDR3 is 15 amino acids long. CDR1 and CDR2 (germline): SGHVS, FNYEAQ. This chain's CDR3 is CACSPASGSTDTQYF. The CDR3, as DNA: TGTGCCTGCAGCCCGGCTAGCGGGAGCACAGATACGCAGTATTTT.

This clonotype was recorded at least ten times. V and J are TRBV10-3 and TRBJ2-6; the D is unclear. This CDR3 has 15 amino acids. With 2 bases removed from V and 1 base from J, the gap between germline ends came to 6 bases. Germline loops: CDR1 ENHRY, CDR2 SYGVKD. The CDR3 nucleotides are TGTGCCATCAGTGAGGAGGTATCTGGGGCCAACGTCCTGACTTTC. It codes for CAISEEVSGANVLTF.

This clonotype was observed many times. V usage is TRBV2 and J usage is TRBJ1-2; D is ambiguous. CDR3 length: 13 amino acids. The germline V gene encodes CDR1 SNHLY and CDR2 FYNNEI. V was clipped by 7 bases and J by 5 bases, with 14 bases between them. CDR3 nucleotide sequence: TGTGCCAGCAAGACCGCCCCGCGGTATGGCTACACCTTC. This translates into CASKTAPRYGYTF.

This clonotype was found many times. This chain connects TRBV7-3 to TRBJ1-2; D call uncertain. Looked up from germline, CDR1 is SGHTA and CDR2 is FQGTGA. V lost 5 bases to trimming and J lost 8 bases, with 15 bases between them. The CDR3 extends over 13 amino acids. The CDR3 reads CASSQTESTGYTF. As DNA, the CDR3 is TGTGCCAGCAGCCAAACGGAGTCGACGGGCTACACCTTC.

This clonotype was detected ten times or more. The chain has TRBV5-1 and TRBJ2-3; the match to TRBD2 covers 8 bases. The CDR3 extends over 14 amino acids. Germline CDR1 is SGHRS and CDR2 is YFSETQ. The V segment lost 4 bases and the J segment 2 bases; nucleotides outside the gene matches: 3. CDR3 protein: CASSREGITDTQYF. CDR3 bases: TGCGCCAGCAGCCGGGAGGGGATCACAGATACGCAGTATTTT.

This clonotype has more than one count but fewer than ten. The CDR3 bases are TGTGCCAGCAGCCAGCGGGGGTACGAGCAGTACTTC. Translation gives CASSQRGYEQYF. The rearrangement joins TRBV7-2 to TRBJ2-7, with 8 bases lining up with TRBD2. Germline V gene lookup returns CDR1 SGHTA and CDR2 FQGNSA. The CDR3 spans 12 residues. With 5 bases clipped from V and 4 bases from J, the junction kept 1 base outside the gene matches.

This clonotype was seen repeatedly, ten times or more. The chain carries TRBV9 and TRBJ2-3; no definite D call. CDR3 length: 14 residues. V was shortened by 1 base and J by 2 bases, with 8 bases between the two germline ends. Germline lookup yields CDR1 SGDLS and CDR2 YYNGEE. DNA of the CDR3: TGTGCCAGCAGCGTAAACAGTCTCACAGATACGCAGTATTTT. It translates to CASSVNSLTDTQYF.

V and J are TRBV29-1 and TRBJ1-2; tentatively, D is TRBD1 (6 bases). Trimming removed 2 bases at V and 4 bases at J, with 8 bases between. The CDR3 totals 12 residues. Germline lookup yields CDR1 SQVTM and CDR2 ANQGSEA. The CDR3 DNA sequence: TGCAGCGTTGAACAGGGGACCTATGGCTACACCTTC. Its translation is CSVEQGTYGYTF.

The chain employs TRBV6-6 and TRBJ2-7, with TRBD2 matching 13 bases. From germline, CDR1 is MNHNY and CDR2 SVGAGI (reference sequence). V dropped 0 bases and J dropped 3; count of bases not matched to a gene: 8. The CDR3 is 18 amino acids. The CDR3 loop reads CASSYSTSGRVAVYEQYF. The CDR3 region has the DNA TGTGCCAGCAGTTACTCAACTAGCGGGAGGGTCGCGGTCTACGAGCAGTACTTC.

There are many counts of this clonotype. The chain couples TRBV5-1 to TRBJ2-1, with 8 bases lining up with TRBD1. The CDR3 is 18 amino acids. Germline CDR1 and CDR2: SGHRS and YFSETQ. V was pared by 2 bases and J by 7 bases, with 17 bases of the junction left unmatched. The CDR3 DNA reads as TGCGCCAGCAGCTTACGACAGGGGATAAGCGGAGTGTATAATGAGCAGTTCTTC. This translates into CASSLRQGISGVYNEQFF. The whole variable domain, filled in from reference TRBV5-1 and TRBJ2-1, reads KAGVTQTPRYLIKTRGQQVTLSCSPISGHRSVSWYQQTPGQGLQFLFEYFSETQRNKGNFPGRFSGRQFSNSRSEMNVSTLELGDSALYLCASSLRQGISGVYNEQFFGPGTRLTVL.

This clonotype has at least ten counts. This chain links TRBV20-1 with TRBJ2-1; 9 bases match TRBD2. Trimming removed 4 bases from V and 6 bases from J; junction bases left unmatched: 10. The CDR3 has 15 amino acids. The germline V gene encodes CDR1 DFQATT and CDR2 SNEGSKA (reference sequence). CDR3 sequence reads: CSATLSAGGSNEQFF. CDR3 in DNA: TGCAGTGCTACGCTCTCAGCGGGAGGTAGCAATGAGCAGTTCTTC.

This chain connects TRBV24-1 to TRBJ1-6; 8 bases agree with TRBD1. CDR3 length equals 15 residues. V was pared by 4 bases and J by 3 bases, with 1 base of the junction left unmatched. Germline lookup yields CDR1 KGHDR and CDR2 SFDVKD. The CDR3 loop reads CATSDGQGYNSPLHF. The CDR3 DNA is TGTGCCACCAGTGACGGACAGGGCTATAATTCACCCCTCCACTTT.

The chain joins TRBV18 to TRBJ2-2, with TRBD2 matching 15 bases. Germline CDR1 is KGHSH and CDR2 is LQKENI. Unmatched junction bases numbered 4, after V lost 2 bases and J lost 6 bases. The CDR3 consists of 17 residues. In DNA, the CDR3 is TGTGCCAGCTCACCAAAGGGACTAGCGGGAGGAGCCGGGGAGCTGTTTTTT. Amino acids: CASSPKGLAGGAGELFF.

Ten or more counts support this clonotype. V is TRBV5-1 and J is TRBJ1-1; D is unclear. There are 13 residues in the CDR3. V shed 2 bases and J shed 1 base, with 6 bases lying between them. In germline, CDR1 is SGHRS, CDR2 YFSETQ. CDR3 DNA sequence: TGCGCCAGCAGCTTTCAGCGGAACACTGAAGCTTTCTTT. The encoded protein is CASSFQRNTEAFF.

This clonotype was counted only a few times. The V and J genes are TRBV5-1 and TRBJ2-7, with 8 bases fitting TRBD2. The CDR3 loop spans 15 amino acids. Looked up from germline, CDR1 is SGHRS and CDR2 is YFSETQ. The V gene end was trimmed by 4 bases and the J gene end by 2 bases; junction bases not matched to a gene: 8. The CDR3 here is CASSISGTATYEQYF. Here the CDR3 DNA reads TGCGCCAGCAGCATTAGCGGGACCGCAACCTACGAGCAGTACTTC.

V usage is TRBV5-1 and J usage is TRBJ2-3; no clear D gene. CDR3 length: 16 residues. The V and J ends lost 0 bases and 2 bases respectively, with 13 bases between them. Germline CDR1 reads SGHRS; CDR2 reads YFSETQ. CDR3 residues: CASSLDGQLHTDTQYF. DNA of the CDR3: TGCGCCAGCAGCTTGGACGGCCAGCTCCACACAGATACGCAGTATTTT.

V and J are TRBV5-1 and TRBJ2-4; 8 bases fit TRBD1. This CDR3 spans 14 amino acids. The V gene's germline CDR1 is SGHRS and CDR2 YFSETQ. V dropped 5 bases and J dropped 8; count of bases not matched to a gene: 9. CDR3 nucleotides: TGCGCCAGCAGAGTAGGGACAGGAGGAGACATTCAGTACTTC. Translation: CASRVGTGGDIQYF.

This clonotype was counted at least ten times. The rearrangement joins TRBV20-1 to TRBJ1-1, with D tentatively TRBD1 (5 bases). The CDR3 is made up of 15 amino acids. The germline CDR1 and CDR2 sequences are DFQATT and SNEGSKA (reference sequence). V shed 3 bases and J shed 0 bases, with 14 bases lying between them. CDR3 in amino acids: CSASFPGRLNTEAFF. The CDR3 DNA reads TGCAGTGCTAGCTTCCCGGGACGACTGAACACTGAAGCTTTCTTT.

This clonotype was counted many times. J is TRBJ2-7 and V is TRBV5-5, with D tentatively TRBD1 (6 bases). The germline V gene encodes CDR1 SGHKS and CDR2 YYEKEE (reference sequence). The CDR3 is 12 residues long. V lost 6 bases to trimming and J lost 3 bases, with 10 bases between them. The CDR3: CASTWDNYEQYF. CDR3 in DNA: TGTGCCAGCACCTGGGACAACTACGAGCAGTACTTC.

This clonotype was seen at least ten times. V is TRBV5-1 and J is TRBJ2-3; D is possibly TRBD1 (5 bases). CDR3 length: 16 residues. Trimming took 1 base from V and 3 from J, leaving 15 bases between them. Germline assignment: CDR1 SGHRS and CDR2 YFSETQ. CDR3 protein: CASSLSLTGRTDTQYF. The CDR3 DNA is TGCGCCAGCAGCTTGTCCCTCACAGGAAGGACAGATACGCAGTATTTT.

In its sample, this clonotype was seen many times. The gene calls are TRBV5-6 and TRBJ2-1, with 8 positions matching TRBD2. The CDR3 extends over 16 amino acids. The germline V gene encodes CDR1 SGHDT and CDR2 YYEEEE. The trim removed 4 bases at V and 6 bases at J, leaving 12 bases unmatched. The CDR3 nucleotides read TGTGCCAGCAGCCTCTCGTGGGCGGGAGGCACCAATGAGCAGTTCTTC. Residues: CASSLSWAGGTNEQFF.